What follows describes a single TCR beta chain. Its antigen is still unknown. Per the germline V gene, CDR1 is SGHVS and CDR2 is FQNEAQ. The CDR3 contains 14 residues. V lost 8 bases and J lost 2; bases outside the gene matches: 8. Then a second PCR, running about 6 to 12 cycles, was carried out with a sample-barcoded 5' primer and a J-beta primer mix. TCRdb reanalysed the 5' RACE reads using MiXCR and keeps one entry per CDR3 protein. The sample lists nearly 800,000 distinct CDR3 sequences; roughly three fifths were seen once. The data are from a study of blood T cells in healthy people across ages. Findings of the study overall: No conclusive comparison of naive versus antigen-experienced cells was possible with unsorted PBMCs. While age rose, TCR beta diversity per million T cells dropped in a roughly linear way.

The chain joins TRBV7-8 to TRBJ2-7; 8 positions match TRBD1. The sequence was obtained from a man aged 35 to 55 in good health. Sequencing input: blood. In DNA form, the CDR3 reads TGTGCCAGCTGCCCTAGGACAGGGCCCTACGAGCAGTACTTC. It is translated as CASCPRTGPYEQYF.